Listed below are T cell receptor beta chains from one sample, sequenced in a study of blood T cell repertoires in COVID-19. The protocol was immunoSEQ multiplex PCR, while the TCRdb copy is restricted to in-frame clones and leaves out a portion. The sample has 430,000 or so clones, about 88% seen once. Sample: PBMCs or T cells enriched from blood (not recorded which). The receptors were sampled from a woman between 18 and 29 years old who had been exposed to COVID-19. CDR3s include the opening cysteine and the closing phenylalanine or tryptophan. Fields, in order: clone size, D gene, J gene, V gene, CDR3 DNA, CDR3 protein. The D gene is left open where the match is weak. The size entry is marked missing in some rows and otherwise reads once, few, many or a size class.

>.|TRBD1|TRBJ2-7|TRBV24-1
TGTGCCACCCGGATTTTCCAGGGGGATCTTAGACGGCCCGAGCAGTACTTC
CATRIFQGDLRRPEQYF
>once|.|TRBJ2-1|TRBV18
TGTGCCAGCTCACCAGGGCTAGCGCACAATGAGCAGTTCTTC
CASSPGLAHNEQFF
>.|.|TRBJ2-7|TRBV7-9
TGTGCCAGCAGCTTACCCGAGGGCTGGAGCTCCTACGAGCAGTACTTC
CASSLPEGWSSYEQYF
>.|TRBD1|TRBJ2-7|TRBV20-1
TGCAGTGCTAGTTTCCCGGGGACAGGGGCCGAGCAGTACTTC
CSASFPGTGAEQYF
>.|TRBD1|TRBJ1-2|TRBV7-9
TGTGCCAGCAGTGCGGGACAGGGTTTTGGCTACACCTTC
CASSAGQGFGYTF
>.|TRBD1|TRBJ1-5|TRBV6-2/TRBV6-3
TGTGCCAGCAGTAGGGACAGGGGGTTGAATCAGCCCCAGCATTTT
CASSRDRGLNQPQHF
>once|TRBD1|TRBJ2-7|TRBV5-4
TGTGCCAGCAGTAGAGGACAGGGAGAATACGAGCAGTACTTC
CASSRGQGEYEQYF
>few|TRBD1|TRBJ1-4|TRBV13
TGTGCCAGCAGCCCGAGGACAGGGACAGATGAAAAACTGTTTTTT
CASSPRTGTDEKLFF
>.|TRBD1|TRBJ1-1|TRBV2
TGTGCCAGCAGTGCGGGGACAGGGAGTAGGACTTTCTTT
CASSAGTGSRTFF
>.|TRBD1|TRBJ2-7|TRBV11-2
TGTGCCAGCACTGGACAGGGAAAGACCAACGAGCAGTACTTC
CASTGQGKTNEQYF
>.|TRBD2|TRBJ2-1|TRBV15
TGTGCCACCAGCAGAGAACCTAGCGGGAGTGGCAATGAGCAGTTCTTC
CATSREPSGSGNEQFF
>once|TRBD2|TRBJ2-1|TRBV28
TGTGCCAGCAGTTGGCTAGGCGGGGGGGCCAGGGAGCAGTTCTTC
CASSWLGGGAREQFF
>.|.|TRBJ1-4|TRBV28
TGTGCCAGCAGCCCCAGCGGGGGGGGAGGTGAAAAACTGTTTTTT
CASSPSGGGGEKLFF
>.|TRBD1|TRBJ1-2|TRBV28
TGTGCCAGCAGTTCGACGGCCGGGACAGGGGGGGGCCTCTATGGCTACACCTTC
CASSSTAGTGGGLYGYTF
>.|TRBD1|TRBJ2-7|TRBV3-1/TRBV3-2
TGTGCCAGCAGCAGGACAGGGGCCGAGCAGTACTTC
CASSRTGAEQYF
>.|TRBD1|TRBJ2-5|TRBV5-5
TGTGCCAGCAGTTATGGGACAGGGGCTCGGGAGACCCAGTACTTC
CASSYGTGARETQYF
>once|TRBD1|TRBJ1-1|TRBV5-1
TGCGCCAGCCGGGGCACAGGGGGGGCGAACACTGAAGCTTTCTTT
CASRGTGGANTEAFF
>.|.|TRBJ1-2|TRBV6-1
TGTGCCAGCAGTGACAGGGGCAGCTATGGCTACACCTTC
CASSDRGSYGYTF
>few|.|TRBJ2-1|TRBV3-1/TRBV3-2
TGTGCCAGCAGCCAACTTACAGGGAAAAAGCAGTTCTTC
CASSQLTGKKQFF
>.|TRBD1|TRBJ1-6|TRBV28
TGTGCCAGCAGTTTCCCGGGGACAGGGCAAAATTCACCCCTCCACTTT
CASSFPGTGQNSPLHF
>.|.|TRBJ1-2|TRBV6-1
TGTGCCAGCAGTGAAGCGCCGTTCAGGAACTATGGCTACACCTTC
CASSEAPFRNYGYTF
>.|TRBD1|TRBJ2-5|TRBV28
TGTGCCAGCAGTTTAAGGACAGGGCACGAGACCCAGTACTTC
CASSLRTGHETQYF
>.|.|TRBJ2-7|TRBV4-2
TGTGCCAGCAGCCCCAGACTGACAGTCTTCTACGAGCAGTACTTC
CASSPRLTVFYEQYF
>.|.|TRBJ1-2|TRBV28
TGTGCCAGCAGAGACAGCCCCTGGGGCTACACCTTC
CASRDSPWGYTF
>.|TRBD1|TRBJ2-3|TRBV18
TGTGCCAGCTCACCGGGACAGGGGACAGATACGCAGTATTTT
CASSPGQGTDTQYF
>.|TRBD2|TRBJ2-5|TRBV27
TGTGCCAGCAGCACAACGGGGGGGGAGCAAGAGACCCAGTACTTC
CASSTTGGEQETQYF
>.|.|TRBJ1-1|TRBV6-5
TGTGCCAGCAGGACCCAGGGACTAATGAACACTGAAGCTTTCTTT
CASRTQGLMNTEAFF
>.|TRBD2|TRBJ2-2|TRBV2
TGTGCCAGCAAGGGAAGCGGGAGTCCGACCGGGGAGCTGTTTTTT
CASKGSGSPTGELFF
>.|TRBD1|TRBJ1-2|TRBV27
TGTGCCAGCAGCACAGGGGCGGGAGGCTACACCTTC
CASSTGAGGYTF